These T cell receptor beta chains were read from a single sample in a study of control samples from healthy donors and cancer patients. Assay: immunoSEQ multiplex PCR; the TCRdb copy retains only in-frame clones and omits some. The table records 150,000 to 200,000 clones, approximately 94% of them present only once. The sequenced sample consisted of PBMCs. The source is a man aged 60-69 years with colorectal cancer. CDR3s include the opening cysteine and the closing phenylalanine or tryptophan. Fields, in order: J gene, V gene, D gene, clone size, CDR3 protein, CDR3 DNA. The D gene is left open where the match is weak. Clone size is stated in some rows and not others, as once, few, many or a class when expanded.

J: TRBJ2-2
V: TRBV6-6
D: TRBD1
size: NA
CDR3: CASSPGTGIDTGELFF
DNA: TGTGCCAGCAGCCCCGGGACAGGGATTGACACCGGGGAGCTGTTTTTT

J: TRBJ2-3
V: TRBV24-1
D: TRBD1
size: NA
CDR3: CATQGQKPDTQYF
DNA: TGTGCCACCCAGGGACAGAAGCCAGATACGCAGTATTTT

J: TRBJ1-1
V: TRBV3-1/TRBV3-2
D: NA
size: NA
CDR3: CASSRAGELRNTEAFF
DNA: TGTGCCAGCAGCCGGGCGGGGGAGCTGAGGAACACTGAAGCTTTCTTT

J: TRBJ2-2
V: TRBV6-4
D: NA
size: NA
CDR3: CATSEDSWTGELFF
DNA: TGTGCCACCTCGGAGGACAGCTGGACCGGGGAGCTGTTTTTT

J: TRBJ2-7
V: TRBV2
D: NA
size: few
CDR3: CASSAEVYEQYF
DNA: TGTGCCAGCAGTGCTGAGGTCTACGAGCAGTACTTC

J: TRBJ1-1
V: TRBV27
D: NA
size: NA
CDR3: CASSLLAPNTEAFF
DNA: TGTGCCAGCAGTTTGTTGGCCCCGAACACTGAAGCTTTCTTT

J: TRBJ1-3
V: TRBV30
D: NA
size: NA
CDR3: CAWSPTLVGGNTIYF
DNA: TGTGCCTGGAGCCCAACATTGGTCGGTGGAAACACCATATATTTT

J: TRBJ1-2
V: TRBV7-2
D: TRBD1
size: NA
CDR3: CASSFVGTGGDGYTF
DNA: TGTGCCAGCAGCTTCGTCGGGACAGGGGGGGATGGCTACACCTTC

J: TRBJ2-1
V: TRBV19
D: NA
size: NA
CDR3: CASSPLGRNEQFF
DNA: TGTGCCAGTAGTCCCCTGGGACGTAATGAGCAGTTCTTC

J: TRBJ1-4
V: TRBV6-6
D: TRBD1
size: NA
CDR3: CASMDRGSEKLFF
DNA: TGTGCCAGCATGGACAGGGGGAGTGAAAAACTGTTTTTT

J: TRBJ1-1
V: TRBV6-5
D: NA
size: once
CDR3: CASLPVMNTEAFF
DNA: TGTGCCAGCCTCCCTGTTATGAACACTGAAGCTTTCTTT

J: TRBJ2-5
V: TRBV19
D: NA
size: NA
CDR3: CASSIGLGTQETQYF
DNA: TGTGCCAGTAGTATAGGGCTCGGGACTCAAGAGACCCAGTACTTC

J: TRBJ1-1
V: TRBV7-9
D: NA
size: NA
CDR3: CASTKEGGYTEAFF
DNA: TGTGCCAGCACCAAGGAGGGGGGATACACTGAAGCTTTCTTT

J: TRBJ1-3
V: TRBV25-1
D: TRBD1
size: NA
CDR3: CASRAGTGISSGNTIYF
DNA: TGTGCCAGCAGAGCGGGGACAGGTATTTCCTCTGGAAACACCATATATTTT

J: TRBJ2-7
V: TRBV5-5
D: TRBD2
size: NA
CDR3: CASSSLGRGDEQYF
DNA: TGTGCCAGCAGCTCCCTTGGGAGGGGCGACGAGCAGTACTTC

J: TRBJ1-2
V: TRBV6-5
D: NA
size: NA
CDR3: CASGTTDIYGYTF
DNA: TGTGCCAGCGGGACAACGGATATCTATGGCTACACCTTC

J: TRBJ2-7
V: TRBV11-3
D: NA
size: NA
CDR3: CASSLGSGKSDEQYF
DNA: TGTGCCAGCAGCTTAGGATCAGGGAAGTCCGACGAGCAGTACTTC

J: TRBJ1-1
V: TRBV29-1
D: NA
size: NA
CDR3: CSVARQMNTEAFF
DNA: TGCAGCGTTGCGAGACAGATGAACACTGAAGCTTTCTTT

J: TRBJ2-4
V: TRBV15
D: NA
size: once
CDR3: CATSRPGEDIQYF
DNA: TGTGCCACCAGCAGACCCGGAGAGGACATTCAGTACTTC

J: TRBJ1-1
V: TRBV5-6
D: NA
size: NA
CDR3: CASSLGHRNTEAFF
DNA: TGTGCCAGCAGCTTAGGACATAGGAACACTGAAGCTTTCTTT

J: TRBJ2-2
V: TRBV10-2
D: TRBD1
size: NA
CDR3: CASKRGTGNTGELFF
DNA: TGCGCCAGCAAACGGGGGACAGGGAACACCGGGGAGCTGTTTTTT

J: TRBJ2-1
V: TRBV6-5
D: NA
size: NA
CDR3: CASSHSGEVPYNEQFF
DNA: TGTGCCAGCAGTCACTCTGGGGAAGTTCCCTACAATGAGCAGTTCTTC

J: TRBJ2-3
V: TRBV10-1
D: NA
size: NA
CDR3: CASSPVPSTDTQYF
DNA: TGCGCCAGCAGTCCAGTCCCTAGCACAGATACGCAGTATTTT

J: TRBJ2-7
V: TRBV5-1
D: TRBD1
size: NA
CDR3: CASSSPGQGDYEQYF
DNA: TGCGCCAGCAGCTCGCCGGGACAGGGCGACTACGAGCAGTACTTC

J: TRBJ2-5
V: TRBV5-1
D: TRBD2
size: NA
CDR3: CASSLGTSGGQETQYF
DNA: TGCGCCAGCAGCCTCGGGACTAGCGGGGGGCAAGAGACCCAGTACTTC

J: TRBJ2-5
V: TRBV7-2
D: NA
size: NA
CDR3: CASSLGLRTEETQYF
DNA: TGTGCCAGCAGCTTAGGGCTTAGGACGGAAGAGACCCAGTACTTC

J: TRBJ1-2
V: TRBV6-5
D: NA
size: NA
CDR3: CASIPPGVNYGYTF
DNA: TGTGCCAGCATTCCTCCAGGGGTAAACTATGGCTACACCTTC

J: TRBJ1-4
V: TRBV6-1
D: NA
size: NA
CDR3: CASSERSSGEGEKLFF
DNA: TGTGCCAGCAGTGAAAGATCAAGTGGGGAGGGTGAAAAACTGTTTTTT

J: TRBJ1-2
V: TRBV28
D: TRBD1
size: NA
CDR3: CASRGGQNYGYTF
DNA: TGTGCCAGCAGGGGGGGACAGAACTATGGCTACACCTTC

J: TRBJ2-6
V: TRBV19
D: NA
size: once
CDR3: CASSIRVGPGANVLTF
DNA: TGTGCCAGTAGTATCCGGGTGGGCCCTGGGGCCAACGTCCTGACTTTC

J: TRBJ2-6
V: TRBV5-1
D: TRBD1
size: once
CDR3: CASSLPGGGGANVLTF
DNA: TGCGCCAGCAGCTTGCCAGGGGGTGGGGGGGCCAACGTCCTGACTTTC

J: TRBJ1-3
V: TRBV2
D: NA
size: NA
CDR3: CASSEGGAGNTIYF
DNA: TGTGCCAGCAGTGAAGGAGGGGCTGGAAACACCATATATTTT

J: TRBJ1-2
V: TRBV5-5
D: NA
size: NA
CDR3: CASSLGWGGNGYTF
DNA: TGTGCCAGCAGCTTGGGATGGGGGGGCAATGGCTACACCTTC

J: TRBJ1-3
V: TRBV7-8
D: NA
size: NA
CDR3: CASSLDGPSGNTIYF
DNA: TGTGCCAGCAGCTTGGACGGACCATCAGGAAACACCATATATTTT

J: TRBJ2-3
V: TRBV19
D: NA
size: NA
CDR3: CASKPGHFTDTQYF
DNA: TGTGCCAGCAAACCGGGACATTTCACAGATACGCAGTATTTT

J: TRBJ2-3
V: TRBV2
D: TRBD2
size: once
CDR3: CASRRGTSGTDTQYF
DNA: TGTGCCAGCAGGCGTGGGACTAGCGGGACAGATACGCAGTATTTT

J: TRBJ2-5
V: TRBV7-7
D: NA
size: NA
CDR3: CASSLGSRGGETQYF
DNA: TGTGCCAGCAGCTTAGGGTCTAGGGGTGGAGAGACCCAGTACTTC

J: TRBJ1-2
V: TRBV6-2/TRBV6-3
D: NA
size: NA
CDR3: CASSSDMDGYTF
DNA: TGTGCCAGCAGTTCGGACATGGATGGCTACACCTTC

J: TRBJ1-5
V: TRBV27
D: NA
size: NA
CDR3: CASSLNGRQGQPQHF
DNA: TGTGCCAGCAGTTTAAACGGCCGGCAAGGACAGCCCCAGCATTTT

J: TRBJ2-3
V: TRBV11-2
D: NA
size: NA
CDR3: CASSLDRGTDTQYF
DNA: TGTGCCAGCAGCTTAGACAGGGGTACAGATACGCAGTATTTT

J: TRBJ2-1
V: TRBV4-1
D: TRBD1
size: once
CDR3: CASSQGQTSYNEQFF
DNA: TGCGCCAGCAGCCAGGGACAGACGTCCTACAATGAGCAGTTCTTC

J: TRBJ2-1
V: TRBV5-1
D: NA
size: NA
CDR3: CASSIQAYNEQFF
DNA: TGCGCCAGCAGCATTCAAGCTTACAATGAGCAGTTCTTC

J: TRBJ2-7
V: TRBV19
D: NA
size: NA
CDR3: CASSIDPPPRTYGNEQYF
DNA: TGTGCCAGTAGTATAGATCCCCCCCCGAGGACGTACGGGAACGAGCAGTACTTC

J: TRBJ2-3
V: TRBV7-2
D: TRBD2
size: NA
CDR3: CASSLGGGMRTDTQYF
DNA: TGTGCCAGCAGCTTAGGGGGGGGGATGCGCACAGATACGCAGTATTTT

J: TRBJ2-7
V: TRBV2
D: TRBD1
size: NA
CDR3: CASMSGTGYGLEQYF
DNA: TGTGCCAGCATGTCCGGGACAGGGTACGGCCTCGAGCAGTACTTC

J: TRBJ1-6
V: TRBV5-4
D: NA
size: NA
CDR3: CASSLEVDNSPLHF
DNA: TGTGCCAGCAGCTTGGAGGTGGATAATTCACCCCTCCACTTT

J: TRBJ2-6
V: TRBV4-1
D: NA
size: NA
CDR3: CASSQDAGRSGANVLTF
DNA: TGCGCCAGCAGCCAAGACGCAGGACGCTCTGGGGCCAACGTCCTGACTTTC

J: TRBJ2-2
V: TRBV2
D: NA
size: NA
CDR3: CASSENQANTGELFF
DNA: TGTGCCAGCAGTGAAAACCAGGCGAACACCGGGGAGCTGTTTTTT

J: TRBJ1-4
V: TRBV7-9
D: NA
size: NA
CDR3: CASGNRGETNEKLFF
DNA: TGTGCCAGCGGGAATCGGGGCGAAACTAATGAAAAACTGTTTTTT

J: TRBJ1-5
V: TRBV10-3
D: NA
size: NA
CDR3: CAISEAGGGDQPQHF
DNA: TGTGCCATCAGTGAGGCGGGTGGGGGTGATCAGCCCCAGCATTTT

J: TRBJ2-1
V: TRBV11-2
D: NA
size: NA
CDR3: CASSLGDSRVQFF
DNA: TGTGCCAGCAGCTTAGGGGACTCCCGGGTGCAGTTCTTC

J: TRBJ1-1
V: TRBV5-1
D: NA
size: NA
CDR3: CASSLSQGGSAEAFF
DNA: TGCGCCAGCAGCTTGAGCCAGGGAGGTAGCGCTGAAGCTTTCTTT

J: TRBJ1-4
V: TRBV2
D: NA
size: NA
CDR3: CASQGFPNEKLFF
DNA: TGTGCCAGCCAGGGGTTCCCTAATGAAAAACTGTTTTTT

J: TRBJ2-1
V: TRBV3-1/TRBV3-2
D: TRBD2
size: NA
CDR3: CASSQVERGGNEQFF
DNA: TGTGCCAGCAGCCAAGTGGAGCGGGGGGGGAATGAGCAGTTCTTC

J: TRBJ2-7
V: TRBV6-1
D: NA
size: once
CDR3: CASSEDRVWF
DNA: TGTGCCAGCAGTGAAGACAGGGTTTGGTTC

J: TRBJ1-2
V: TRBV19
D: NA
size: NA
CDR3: CASSIIGGSYYGYTF
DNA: TGTGCCAGTAGTATCATAGGAGGGAGTTACTATGGCTACACCTTC

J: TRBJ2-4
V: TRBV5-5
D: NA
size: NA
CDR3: CASSLRSLDRLAKNIQYF
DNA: TGTGCCAGCAGCTTAAGAAGCCTGGACCGTCTAGCCAAAAACATTCAGTACTTC

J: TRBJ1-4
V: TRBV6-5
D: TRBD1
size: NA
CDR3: CASRYDRDGKLFF
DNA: TGTGCCAGCAGATACGACAGGGACGGAAAACTGTTTTTT

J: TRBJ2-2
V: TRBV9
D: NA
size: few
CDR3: CASSSRTDTGELFF
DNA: TGTGCCAGCAGCTCGAGGACGGACACCGGGGAGCTGTTTTTT